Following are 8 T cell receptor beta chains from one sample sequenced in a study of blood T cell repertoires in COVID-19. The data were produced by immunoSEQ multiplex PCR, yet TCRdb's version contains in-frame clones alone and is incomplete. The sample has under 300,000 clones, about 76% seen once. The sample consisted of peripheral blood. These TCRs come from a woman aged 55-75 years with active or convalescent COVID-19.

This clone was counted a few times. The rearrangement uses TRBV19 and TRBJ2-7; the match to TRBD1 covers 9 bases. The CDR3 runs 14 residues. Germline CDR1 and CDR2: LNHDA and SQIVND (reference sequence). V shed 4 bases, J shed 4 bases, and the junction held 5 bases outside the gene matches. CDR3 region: CASSTRQGGYEQYF. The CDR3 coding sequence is TGTGCCAGTAGTACCCGACAGGGGGGATACGAGCAGTACTTC.

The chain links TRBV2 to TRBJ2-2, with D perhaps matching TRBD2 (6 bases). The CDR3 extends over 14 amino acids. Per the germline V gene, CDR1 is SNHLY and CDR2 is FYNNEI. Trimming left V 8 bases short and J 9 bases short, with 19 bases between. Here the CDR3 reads CASFGSWGFRELFF. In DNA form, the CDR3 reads TGTGCCAGCTTCGGGAGTTGGGGTTTCCGGGAGCTGTTTTTT.

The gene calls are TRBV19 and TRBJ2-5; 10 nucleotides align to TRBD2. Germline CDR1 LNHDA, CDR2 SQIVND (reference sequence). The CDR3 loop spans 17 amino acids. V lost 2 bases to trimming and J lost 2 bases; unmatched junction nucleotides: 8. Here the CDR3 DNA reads TGTGCCAGTAGTATAAGGGTAGCGGGGGGACCACAAGAGACCCAGTACTTC. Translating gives CASSIRVAGGPQETQYF. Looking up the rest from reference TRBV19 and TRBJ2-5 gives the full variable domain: DGGITQSPKYLFRKEGQNVTLSCEQNLNHDAMYWYRQDPGQGLRLIYYSQIVNDFQKGDIAEGYSVSREKKESFPLTVTSAQKNPTAFYLCASSIRVAGGPQETQYFGPGTRLLVL.

CDR3 in amino acids: CASSPGGYGYTF. The CDR3 region has the DNA TGTGCCAGCTCACCAGGGGGGTATGGCTACACCTTC. This chain uses TRBV18 with TRBJ1-2; perhaps TRBD1 as D (5 bases). This CDR3 comprises 12 residues. V lost 2 bases to trimming and J lost 5 bases, with 6 bases between them. Germline assignment: CDR1 KGHSH and CDR2 LQKENI.

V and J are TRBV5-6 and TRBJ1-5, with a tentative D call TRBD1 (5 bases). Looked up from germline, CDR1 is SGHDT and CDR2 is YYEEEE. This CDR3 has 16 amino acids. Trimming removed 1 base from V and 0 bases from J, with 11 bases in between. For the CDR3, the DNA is TGTGCCAGCAGCTTGCGGGGGATACCTAGCAATCAGCCCCAGCATTTT. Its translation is CASSLRGIPSNQPQHF.

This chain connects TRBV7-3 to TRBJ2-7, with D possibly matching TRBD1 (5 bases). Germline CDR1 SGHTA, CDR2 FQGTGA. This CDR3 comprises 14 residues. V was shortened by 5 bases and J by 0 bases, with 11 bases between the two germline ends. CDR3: CASSPDSHSYEQYF. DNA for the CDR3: TGTGCCAGCAGCCCCGACAGTCACTCCTACGAGCAGTACTTC.

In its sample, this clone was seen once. CDR3: CASSPLRLTEAFF. Here the CDR3 DNA reads TGCGCCAGCAGCCCGCTCAGACTCACTGAAGCTTTCTTT. The chain recombines TRBV4-1 with TRBJ1-1; D gene ambiguous. This CDR3 contains 13 residues. The V end was cut by 4 bases, the J end by 4 bases, with 10 bases between. Per germline, CDR1 MGHRA and CDR2 YSYEKL.

This CDR3 is CASSQGQGTGNTIYF. Here the CDR3 DNA reads TGCGCCAGCAGCCAGGGACAGGGGACTGGAAACACCATATATTTT. V usage is TRBV4-3 and J usage is TRBJ1-3; 10 bases align to TRBD1. After removal of 3 bases from V and 2 bases from J, the junction contained 1 base not matched to a gene. The CDR3 totals 15 residues. Germline CDR1 is LGHNA and CDR2 is YSLEER.